This T cell receptor beta chain was profiled in a study of OX40 agonist ivuxolimab in advanced cancers. Study information: Ivuxolimab, which is an agonistic anti-OX40 (CD134) antibody, was administered to the patients. Whole-study findings and limits: Partly responding patients at 0.1-3.0 mg/kg showed some of the smallest clonal expansion.

Systemic immunosuppression or a history of autoimmune disease excluded patients. Sequencing used immunoSEQ multiplex PCR; TCRdb keeps in-frame clones, though not all of them. The sample lists nearly 50,000 clones, 70% to 90% occurring once. V was shortened by 5 bases and J by 8 bases, with 12 bases between the two germline ends. The CDR3 contains 13 residues. CDR1 is LNHDA, CDR2 SQIVND, per germline (reference sequence). As for this clone: The antigen remains unidentified.

V usage is TRBV19 and J usage is TRBJ1-4; D uncertain. This sequence originates from an adult with an advanced solid tumor such as melanoma, head and neck, liver or kidney cancer. This material consisted of CD4+ or CD8+ T cells sorted from blood, taken in a trial of the OX40 agonist ivuxolimab. The CDR3 loop is CASSPQSREKLFF. CDR3 sequence (DNA): TGTGCCAGTAGTCCTCAGAGCCGGGAAAAACTGTTTTTT.